Listed here are 27 T cell receptor beta chains from one sample, sequenced in a study of blood T cell repertoires in COVID-19. Sequencing was performed with immunoSEQ multiplex PCR; in TCRdb, only in-frame clones are kept and a portion is missing. This table has under 300,000 clones, roughly 90% appearing once. Material: PBMCs or T cells enriched from blood (not recorded which). These receptors originate from a woman aged 40 to 50 who had recovered from COVID-19.

The rearrangement uses TRBV18 and TRBJ1-1; the match to TRBD1 covers 11 bases. CDR1 and CDR2 from the germline V gene are KGHSH and LQKENI. J was trimmed by 4 bases and V by 2 bases; bases with no gene match: 3. This CDR3 has 15 amino acids. CDR3 coding DNA: TGTGCCAGCTCACCAGGGACAGGGGGGACCACTGAAGCTTTCTTT. Protein: CASSPGTGGTTEAFF.

This clone showed up just once. The rearrangement uses TRBV19 and TRBJ1-5; the D gene is possibly TRBD1 (6 bases). Germline-derived CDR1 and CDR2 are LNHDA and SQIVND (reference sequence). V was clipped by 5 bases and J by 3 bases, with 11 bases between them. This CDR3 comprises 14 residues. CDR3 sequence: CASSSGTHNQPQHF. CDR3 coding DNA: TGTGCCAGTAGTTCAGGGACACACAATCAGCCCCAGCATTTT.

The table lists this clone with a few counts. The chain recombines TRBV11-2 with TRBJ2-7; TRBD2 matches 9 bases. The germline CDR1 and CDR2 sequences are SGHAT and FQNNGV. The CDR3 has 14 residues. V was pared by 6 bases and J by 4 bases, with 7 bases of the junction left unmatched. Here the CDR3 DNA reads TGTGCCAGCAGGAGCGGGAGGACTATTTACGAGCAGTACTTC. Its translation: CASRSGRTIYEQYF.

With regard to this clone: Distinct nucleotide sequences in the sample also encode this CDR3. The chain uses TRBV18 and TRBJ2-7; 8 bases align to TRBD1. After removal of 5 bases from V and 4 bases from J, the junction contained 4 bases not matched to a gene. This CDR3 contains 13 residues. CDR1 and CDR2 from the germline V gene are KGHSH and LQKENI. CDR3 nucleotides: TGTGCCAGCTCAACCACAGGGGGGTACGAGCAGTACTTC. This encodes CASSTTGGYEQYF.

The chain carries TRBV7-9 and TRBJ1-5; D ambiguous. Germline V gene data show CDR1 as SEHNR and CDR2 as FQNEAQ (reference sequence). CDR3 size: 14 residues. V was pared by 4 bases and J by 2 bases, with 9 bases between. CDR3 loop: CASSSARGNQPQHF. The CDR3 DNA reads TGTGCCAGCAGCTCAGCCCGAGGCAATCAGCCCCAGCATTTT.

The genes are TRBV2 and TRBJ2-5; 8 nucleotides match TRBD1. Trimming at V came to 4 bases and at J to 4 bases, leaving 8 bases not matched to a gene. The length of the CDR3 is 15 residues. Germline CDR1 is SNHLY and CDR2 is FYNNEI. The CDR3 nucleotides are TGTGCCAGCAGTGGGACAGGGTTTGTGGGAGAGACCCAGTACTTC. It yields the protein CASSGTGFVGETQYF.

This clone was seen a handful of times. The chain is built from TRBV29-1 and TRBJ1-5; 9 positions agree with TRBD1. With 2 bases clipped from V and 2 bases from J, the junction kept 7 bases outside the gene matches. Germline V CDR1 and CDR2: SQVTM, ANQGSEA. This CDR3 has 16 residues. The CDR3 spells CSVELQGAGGNQPQHF. In DNA form, the CDR3 reads TGCAGCGTTGAATTACAGGGGGCAGGGGGCAATCAGCCCCAGCATTTT.

The V call is TRBV9, the J call TRBJ2-3; 12 nucleotides line up with TRBD2. With V trimmed by 7 bases and J by 1 base, 1 base remained unmatched. Germline CDR1 SGDLS, CDR2 YYNGEE. The CDR3 contains 14 residues. Here the CDR3 reads CASGTSGRTDTQYF. As DNA, the CDR3 is TGTGCCAGCGGGACTAGCGGGCGCACAGATACGCAGTATTTT.

This clone was detected only a few times. The rearrangement links TRBV19 to TRBJ2-1, with a possible D match to TRBD1 (6 bases). The V gene lost 2 bases and the J gene lost 3 bases, with 11 bases spanning the gap. Looked up from germline, CDR1 is LNHDA and CDR2 is SQIVND (reference sequence). The CDR3 covers 15 residues. The CDR3 reads CASSITGHVYNEQFF. Written as DNA, the CDR3 is TGTGCCAGTAGTATAACGGGACATGTCTACAATGAGCAGTTCTTC.

The chain combines TRBV10-3 with TRBJ1-4; 7 bases are shared with TRBD1. The CDR3 sequence is 15 residues long. CDR1 and CDR2 from the germline V gene are ENHRY and SYGVKD. V shed 6 bases, J shed 4 bases, and the junction held 8 bases outside the gene matches. The CDR3 loop is CAIRPRQGCNEKLFF. The CDR3 DNA follows: TGTGCCATCAGACCTAGACAGGGTTGTAATGAAAAACTGTTTTTT.

This sequence joins TRBV19 and TRBJ1-6; weak D call: TRBD1 (5 bases). The V and J ends lost 3 bases and 8 bases respectively, with 14 bases between them. This CDR3 is 15 amino acids long. The germline gives CDR1 LNHDA, CDR2 SQIVND (reference sequence). The DNA for the CDR3 is TGTGCCAGTAGTATCGGAGGCAGGGAGGATTCACCCCTCCACTTT. The encoded protein is CASSIGGREDSPLHF. The full variable domain, in which reference TRBV19 and TRBJ1-6 provide the parts outside the CDR3, is DGGITQSPKYLFRKEGQNVTLSCEQNLNHDAMYWYRQDPGQGLRLIYYSQIVNDFQKGDIAEGYSVSREKKESFPLTVTSAQKNPTAFYLCASSIGGREDSPLHFGNGTRLTVT.

This rearrangement joins TRBV7-8 to TRBJ2-3, with 8 bases identical to TRBD2. The V and J ends lost 0 bases and 6 bases, in that order; junction bases with no gene match: 8. The CDR3 loop spans 16 amino acids. Germline assignment: CDR1 SGHVS and CDR2 FQNEAQ. CDR3 in amino acids: CASSLASAGGPDTQYF. DNA for the CDR3: TGTGCCAGCAGCTTAGCAAGCGCGGGAGGTCCGGATACGCAGTATTTT.

The gene calls are TRBV2 and TRBJ1-2, with TRBD1 as a possible D gene (5 bases). Germline lookup yields CDR1 SNHLY and CDR2 FYNNEI. With 5 bases removed from V and 2 bases from J, the gap between germline ends came to 12 bases. This CDR3 comprises 14 residues. Written as DNA, the CDR3 is TGTGCCAGCAGTTTAATGGGGCAGAACTATGGCTACACCTTC. It codes for CASSLMGQNYGYTF.

The chain couples TRBV5-1 to TRBJ2-5, with 8 bases lining up with TRBD1. The CDR3 length is 13 residues. Germline V lookup: CDR1 SGHRS, CDR2 YFSETQ. The ends lost 5 bases at V and 5 bases at J; junction bases unmatched: 5. DNA of the CDR3: TGCGCCAGCAGTCCAGGGGGCAGGGAGACCCAGTACTTC. Translating it yields CASSPGGRETQYF.

The chain links TRBV5-3 to TRBJ1-5; 9 nucleotides match TRBD1. TRBV5-3 is given ORF status, its function remaining uncertain. V gave up 4 bases and J gave up 7 bases; unmatched junction bases: 15. There are 17 residues in the CDR3. This CDR3 is CARSLHRTGDMEQPQHF. The CDR3 nucleotides are TGTGCCAGAAGCCTCCACCGGACAGGGGATATGGAACAGCCCCAGCATTTT.

V gene TRBV2 combines with J gene TRBJ2-7; TRBD2 matches at 10 bases. There are 17 residues in the CDR3. V trimming: 1 base; J trimming: 2 bases; junction bases outside the gene matches: 8. Germline V gene sequence: CDR1 SNHLY, CDR2 FYNNEI. The CDR3 DNA is TGTGCCAGCAGTGAAGGGACTAGCGGAATCACGGCCTACGAGCAGTACTTC. It codes for CASSEGTSGITAYEQYF.

The rearrangement joins TRBV18 to TRBJ1-1; TRBD1 matches at 8 bases. The germline gives CDR1 KGHSH, CDR2 LQKENI. With 5 bases clipped from V and 10 bases from J, the junction kept 6 bases outside the gene matches. The CDR3 is made up of 12 amino acids. CDR3 in amino acids: CASSEIQGGAFF. The CDR3 DNA reads as TGTGCCAGCTCAGAAATACAGGGGGGAGCTTTCTTT.

This CDR3 is CASSPQGLEQYF. The CDR3 nucleotides are TGTGCCAGCTCACCCCAGGGACTGGAGCAGTACTTC. The chain recombines TRBV18 with TRBJ2-7; a possible D gene is TRBD2 (6 bases). The CDR3 loop spans 12 amino acids. V was clipped by 3 bases and J by 7 bases, with 10 bases between them. The germline CDR1 and CDR2 sequences are KGHSH and LQKENI.

The V call is TRBV11-3, the J call TRBJ2-2, with D possibly matching TRBD1 (6 bases). This CDR3 is 14 amino acids long. CDR1 and CDR2 from the germline V gene are SGHNT and YENEEA. Between the trimmed V and J ends, which lost 5 bases and 4 bases, there was a span of 11 bases. The CDR3 DNA follows: TGTGCCAGCAGCGCCCAGACAGGCACCGGGGAGCTGTTTTTT. This sequence encodes CASSAQTGTGELFF.

The V and J genes are TRBV28 and TRBJ2-2; possible D gene TRBD2, 6 bases. V was trimmed by 5 bases and J by 0 bases, leaving 10 bases between them. This CDR3 comprises 15 residues. Germline V gene data show CDR1 as MDHEN and CDR2 as SYDVKM. CDR3 residues: CASSPASANTGELFF. DNA of the CDR3: TGTGCCAGCAGTCCCGCTAGCGCGAACACCGGGGAGCTGTTTTTT.

CDR3 amino acids: CASSIRGMNTEAFF. The CDR3 bases are TGTGCCAGTAGTATCAGGGGGATGAACACTGAAGCTTTCTTT. This sequence joins TRBV19 and TRBJ1-1, with TRBD1 matching 7 bases. This CDR3 has 14 residues. The ends lost 3 bases at V and 0 bases at J; junction bases unmatched: 1. CDR1 and CDR2 (germline): LNHDA, SQIVND (reference sequence).

The V and J genes are TRBV7-9 and TRBJ1-6, with TRBD1 identical over 11 bases. CDR3 length: 15 residues. The trim removed 6 bases at V and 6 bases at J, leaving 4 bases unmatched. Germline CDR1 SEHNR, CDR2 FQNEAQ (reference sequence). The CDR3 DNA reads as TGTGCCAGCAGATCCGGGACAGGGGGTAATTCACCCCTCCACTTT. The encoded protein is CASRSGTGGNSPLHF. Based on the CDR3 plus reference TRBV7-9 and TRBJ1-6, the full variable domain is DTGVSQNPRHKITKRGQNVTFRCDPISEHNRLYWYRQTLGQGPEFLTYFQNEAQLEKSRLLSDRFSAERPKGSFSTLEIQRTEQGDSAMYLCASRSGTGGNSPLHFGNGTRLTVT.

The gene calls are TRBV4-1 and TRBJ2-3, with unresolved D. This CDR3 contains 14 residues. CDR1 MGHRA and CDR2 YSYEKL come from the germline V gene. V shed 1 base and J shed 1 base, with 6 bases lying between them. The CDR3 spells CASSQGLRTDTQYF. The CDR3 coding sequence is TGCGCCAGCAGCCAAGGGCTCCGCACAGATACGCAGTATTTT.

The chain's CDR3 is CASSAGGLRIGETQYF. CDR3 nucleotides: TGTGCCAGCAGCGCGGGGGGTCTGAGGATCGGGGAGACCCAGTACTTC. The chain is built from TRBV9 and TRBJ2-5; 7 bases align to TRBD2. Germline loops: CDR1 SGDLS, CDR2 YYNGEE. J was trimmed by 5 bases and V by 3 bases; bases with no gene match: 13. The CDR3 totals 16 residues.

The chain joins TRBV30 to TRBJ2-3; D may be TRBD2 (6 bases). V lost 2 bases and J lost 6, with 12 bases in between. This CDR3 region has 13 residues. From germline, CDR1 is GTSNPN and CDR2 SVGIG (reference sequence). The CDR3 DNA reads as TGTGCCTGGAGTTCCACGGGGAGGGATACGCAGTATTTT. Its protein product is CAWSSTGRDTQYF.

V usage is TRBV7-9 and J usage is TRBJ2-2, with TRBD2 identical over 10 bases. From germline, CDR1 is SEHNR and CDR2 FQNEAQ (reference sequence). J lost 1 base, V lost 5 bases, and 10 bases had no gene match. The CDR3 is 18 residues long. The CDR3 DNA is TGTGCCAGCAGCACCCGGACTAGCGGAATCCTGAACACCGGGGAGCTGTTTTTT. Translation: CASSTRTSGILNTGELFF. The whole variable domain, remainder taken from reference TRBV7-9 and TRBJ2-2, is DTGVSQNPRHKITKRGQNVTFRCDPISEHNRLYWYRQTLGQGPEFLTYFQNEAQLEKSRLLSDRFSAERPKGSFSTLEIQRTEQGDSAMYLCASSTRTSGILNTGELFFGEGSRLTVL.

The chain uses TRBV6-5 and TRBJ2-3; possible D gene TRBD2, 5 bases. The V end was cut by 6 bases, the J end by 3 bases, with 10 bases between. Germline V CDR1 and CDR2: MNHEY, SVGAGI. The CDR3 covers 13 residues. The CDR3 spells CASRLGVTDTQYF. For the CDR3, the DNA is TGTGCCAGCAGGCTCGGGGTGACAGATACGCAGTATTTT.